One and the same sample provided the 6 T cell receptor beta chains below, sequenced in a study of blood T cells in healthy people across ages. For the second PCR, which ran for about 7 to 11 cycles, a sample-barcoded 5' primer and a J-beta primer mix were used. TCRdb re-analysed the 5' RACE reads in MiXCR, keeping a single row per CDR3 protein. Among around 1.7 million distinct CDR3 sequences listed, roughly 30% were seen once. What was sequenced was blood. The receptors come from a woman aged 25 to 39 in good health.

J is TRBJ1-2 and V is TRBV19; a weak D match, TRBD1 (5 bases). The CDR3 contains 14 residues. Germline assignment: CDR1 LNHDA and CDR2 SQIVND (reference sequence). V shed 4 bases and J shed 2 bases, with 11 bases lying between them. This chain's CDR3 is CASSNRGGNYGYTF. The DNA for the CDR3 is TGTGCCAGTAGTAATCGCGGGGGGAACTATGGCTACACCTTC.

There are many counts of this clonotype. The V call is TRBV20-1, the J call TRBJ2-7, with a tentative D call TRBD1 (5 bases). Germline V lookup: CDR1 DFQATT, CDR2 SNEGSKA (reference sequence). The germline V and J ends were trimmed by 1 base and 7 bases, with 11 bases remaining between them. This CDR3 comprises 12 residues. CDR3 sequence (DNA): TGCAGTGCTAGAGGGACACCCTTGGAGCAGTACTTC. This codes for CSARGTPLEQYF.

Notes on this clonotype: A read error may be the cause here, since a much bigger clone is one base away. The chain links TRBV15 to TRBJ2-7; 8 bases fit TRBD1. This CDR3 has 14 residues. Per germline, CDR1 LNHNV and CDR2 YYDKDF (reference sequence). The ends lost 3 bases at V and 7 bases at J; junction bases unmatched: 8. The CDR3 region is CATSSGQGREEQYF. The DNA for the CDR3 is TGTGCCACCAGCAGTGGACAGGGACGAGAAGAGCAGTACTTC.

There are a few counts of this clonotype. The CDR3 region has the DNA TGTGCCAGCTCTACGATAGCGGGAGAAGAGACCCGGTACTTC. It specifies CASSTIAGEETRYF. J is TRBJ2-7 and V is TRBV14, with 9 bases matching TRBD2. This CDR3 comprises 14 residues. With V trimmed by 8 bases and J by 12 bases, 17 bases remained unmatched. Germline values: CDR1 SGHDN, CDR2 FVKESK.

This clonotype was detected only a few times. Germline and junction disagree at one end, which may indicate a read error. V is TRBV29-1 and J is TRBJ2-3; TRBD1 aligns across 11 bases. The germline CDR1 and CDR2 sequences are SQVTM and ANQGSEA. The CDR3 is made up of 14 amino acids. CDR3 sequence reads: CSARTGGGTDMQYF. The CDR3 nucleotides are TGCAGCGCCCGGACAGGGGGCGGCACAGATATGCAGTATTTT.

This clonotype was counted at least ten times. This chain connects TRBV28 to TRBJ2-5, with D possibly being TRBD1 (6 bases). V was cut by 7 bases and J by 5 bases, with 14 bases left in between. This CDR3 is built from 13 residues. The germline V gene encodes CDR1 MDHEN and CDR2 SYDVKM. DNA for the CDR3: TGTGCCAGCACGCAAGAGGGGGAGGAGACCCAGTACTTC. It yields the protein CASTQEGEETQYF.